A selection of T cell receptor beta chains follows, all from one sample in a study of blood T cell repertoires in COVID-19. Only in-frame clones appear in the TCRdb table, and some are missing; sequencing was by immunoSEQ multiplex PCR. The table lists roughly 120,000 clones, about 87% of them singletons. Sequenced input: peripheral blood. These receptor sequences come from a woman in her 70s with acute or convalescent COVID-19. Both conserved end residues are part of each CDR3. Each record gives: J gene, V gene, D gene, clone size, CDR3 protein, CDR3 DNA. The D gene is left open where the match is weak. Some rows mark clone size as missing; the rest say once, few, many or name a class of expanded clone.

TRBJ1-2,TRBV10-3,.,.,CAITRDIANYGYTF,TGTGCCATCACTAGGGACATAGCTAACTATGGCTACACCTTC
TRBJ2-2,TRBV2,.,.,CASRTVNTGELFF,TGTGCCAGCAGGACAGTGAACACCGGGGAGCTGTTTTTT
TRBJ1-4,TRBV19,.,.,CASSIGSRGATNEKLFF,TGTGCCAGTAGTATAGGATCACGAGGAGCAACTAATGAAAAACTGTTTTTT
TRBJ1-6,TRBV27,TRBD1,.,CASRPTGVGSPLHF,TGTGCCAGCAGACCTACAGGGGTGGGCTCACCCCTCCACTTT
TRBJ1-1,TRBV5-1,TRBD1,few,CASSLTGGNTEAFF,TGCGCCAGCAGCTTGACAGGGGGTAACACTGAAGCTTTCTTT
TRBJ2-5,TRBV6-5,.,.,CASTGQETQYF,TGTGCCAGCACGGGCCAAGAGACCCAGTACTTC
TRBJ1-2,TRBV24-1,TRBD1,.,CATSETSGTGYYGYTF,TGTGCCACCAGTGAAACGTCCGGGACAGGGTATTATGGCTACACCTTC
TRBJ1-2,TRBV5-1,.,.,CASSFEGRGLPSDGYTF,TGCGCCAGCAGCTTCGAGGGCAGGGGTCTGCCGTCAGATGGCTACACCTTC
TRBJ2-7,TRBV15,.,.,CATSRDRGGAYEQYF,TGTGCCACCAGCAGAGATAGGGGGGGCGCCTACGAGCAGTACTTC
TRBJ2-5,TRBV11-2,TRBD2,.,CASSPGGALEETQYF,TGTGCCAGCAGCCCCGGGGGGGCACTGGAAGAGACCCAGTACTTC
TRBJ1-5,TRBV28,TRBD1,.,CASSKPQGRQPQHF,TGTGCCAGCAGTAAACCACAGGGGAGGCAGCCCCAGCATTTT
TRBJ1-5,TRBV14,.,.,CASSSSSDQPQHF,TGTGCCAGCTCCTCAAGTAGTGATCAGCCCCAGCATTTT
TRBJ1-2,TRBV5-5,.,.,CASSFEQGFYGYTF,TGTGCCAGCAGCTTCGAACAGGGCTTCTATGGCTACACCTTC
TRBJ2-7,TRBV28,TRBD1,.,CASSPGQVRDEQYF,TGTGCCAGCAGTCCGGGACAGGTCCGGGACGAGCAGTACTTC
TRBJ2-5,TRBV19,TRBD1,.,CASSIEQGVTQYF,TGTGCCAGTAGTATCGAACAGGGGGTGACCCAGTACTTC
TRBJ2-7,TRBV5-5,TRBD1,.,CASSLGPGTDSYEQYF,TGTGCCAGCAGCTTGGGCCCAGGGACAGATTCCTACGAGCAGTACTTC
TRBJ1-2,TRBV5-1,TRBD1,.,CASSLGDSGYGYTF,TGCGCCAGCAGCTTGGGGGACAGCGGCTATGGCTACACCTTC
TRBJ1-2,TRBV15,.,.,CATSRGAGANNGYTF,TGTGCCACCAGCAGAGGTGCGGGGGCTAACAATGGCTACACCTTC
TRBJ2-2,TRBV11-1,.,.,CASSTFHSENTGELFF,TGTGCCAGCAGCACTTTCCACTCCGAGAACACCGGGGAGCTGTTTTTT
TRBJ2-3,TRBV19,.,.,CASSIGRGPSPTDTQYF,TGTGCCAGTAGTATCGGACGCGGGCCCTCCCCCACAGATACGCAGTATTTT
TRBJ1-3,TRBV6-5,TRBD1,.,CASKTGGGNTIYF,TGTGCCAGCAAAACAGGGGGCGGAAACACCATATATTTT
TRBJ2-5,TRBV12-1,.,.,CAPRGAGMETQYF,TGTGCCCCCCGGGGAGCGGGGATGGAGACCCAGTACTTC
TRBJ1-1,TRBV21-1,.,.,CASSPRYPNTEAFF,TGTGCCAGCAGCCCCCGCTACCCGAACACTGAAGCTTTCTTT
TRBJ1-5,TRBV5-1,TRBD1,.,CASSPGTGSNQPQHF,TGCGCCAGCAGCCCGGGGACAGGAAGCAATCAGCCCCAGCATTTT
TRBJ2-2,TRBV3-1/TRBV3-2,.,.,CASSPGTWNTGELFF,TGTGCCAGCAGCCCCGGGACTTGGAACACCGGGGAGCTGTTTTTT
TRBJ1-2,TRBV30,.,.,CASYPPTGKRLSGYTF,TGTGCCTCGTACCCGCCCACAGGGAAGAGGTTGAGTGGCTACACCTTC
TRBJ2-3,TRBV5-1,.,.,CASIPTAGSGTDTQYF,TGCGCCAGCATCCCCACCGCAGGTAGCGGTACAGATACGCAGTATTTT
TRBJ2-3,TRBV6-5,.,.,CASIQGGSTDTQYF,TGTGCCAGCATTCAGGGGGGCAGCACAGATACGCAGTATTTT
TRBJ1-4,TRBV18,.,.,CASSPLRTNEKLFF,TGTGCCAGCTCACCTCTAAGAACTAATGAAAAACTGTTTTTT
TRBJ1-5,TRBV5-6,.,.,CASSLGAGGNQPQHF,TGTGCCAGCAGCTTGGGGGCGGGTGGAAATCAGCCCCAGCATTTT
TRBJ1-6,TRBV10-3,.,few,CAISETTSSNSPLHF,TGTGCCATCAGTGAGACTACATCGAGTAATTCACCCCTCCACTTT
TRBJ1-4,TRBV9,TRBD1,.,CASSGSGTGPEKLFF,TGTGCCAGCAGCGGATCCGGGACAGGGCCTGAAAAACTGTTTTTT
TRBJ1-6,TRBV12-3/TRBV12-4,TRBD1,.,CASRGQGGSPLHF,TGTGCCAGCAGGGGACAGGGAGGTTCACCCCTCCACTTT